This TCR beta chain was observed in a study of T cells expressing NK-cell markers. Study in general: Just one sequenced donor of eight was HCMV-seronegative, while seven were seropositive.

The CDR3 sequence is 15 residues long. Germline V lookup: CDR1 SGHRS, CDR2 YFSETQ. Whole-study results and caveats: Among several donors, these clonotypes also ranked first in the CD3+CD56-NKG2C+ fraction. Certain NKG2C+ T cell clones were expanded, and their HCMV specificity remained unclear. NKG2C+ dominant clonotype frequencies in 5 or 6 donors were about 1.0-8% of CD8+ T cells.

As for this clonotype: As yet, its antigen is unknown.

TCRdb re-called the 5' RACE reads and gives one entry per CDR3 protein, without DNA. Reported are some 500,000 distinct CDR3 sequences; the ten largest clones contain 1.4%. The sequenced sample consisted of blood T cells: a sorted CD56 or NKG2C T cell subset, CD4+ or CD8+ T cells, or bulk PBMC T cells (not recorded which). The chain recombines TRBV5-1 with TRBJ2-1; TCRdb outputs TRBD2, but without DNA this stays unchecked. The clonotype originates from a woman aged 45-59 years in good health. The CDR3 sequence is CASSLGPPRNHEQFF. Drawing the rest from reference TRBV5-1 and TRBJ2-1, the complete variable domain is KAGVTQTPRYLIKTRGQQVTLSCSPISGHRSVSWYQQTPGQGLQFLFEYFSETQRNKGNFPGRFSGRQFSNSRSEMNVSTLELGDSALYLCASSLGPPRNHEQFFGPGTRLTVL.